This TCR beta chain comes out of a study of T cells in Graves' hyperthyroidism and ophthalmopathy. Study at large: Peripheral blood was acquired at first diagnosis, ahead of any therapy whatsoever.

Per germline, CDR1 SNHLY and CDR2 FYNNEI. CDR3 length: 14 residues. With V trimmed by 6 bases and J by 6 bases, 6 bases remained unmatched. Study-wide results and limits: Most clonotypes expanded in the thyroid (above 0.001) were also present in blood.

This clonotype showed up many times. What it binds is unknown. Clinicians diagnosed patients from clinical symptoms, serum thyroxine and TRAb, thyroid ultrasound and orbital computed tomography. Extraction of PBMCs used 8 to 10 ml of fresh peripheral blood. Amplification of TCR beta CDR3 regions was performed using RNA transcripts as template. Initially, a first-round RT-PCR of the TCR CDR3 employed the HTBI primer set. TCRdb analysed the multiplex PCR reads with MiXCR anew, one entry per CDR3 protein. The table includes fewer than 250,000 distinct CDR3 sequences, under 20% detected once. This chain links TRBV2 with TRBJ2-3; 10 bases are shared with TRBD2. The sample taken for sequencing was blood. This TCR was recovered from a man aged 50 or older with Graves' hyperthyroidism. CDR3 coding DNA: TGTGCCAGCAGGGAGCGGGAGGGCCGGGATACGCAGTATTTT. Translated: CASREREGRDTQYF.